What follows are 12 T cell receptor beta chains derived from one specimen sequenced in a study of low-dose radiotherapy and immunotherapy resistance in tumors (dated by TCRdb to 2021 to 2024). Explained via the paper, the time point label denotes: before trial treatment. The sequencer listed for this sample is Illumina HiSeq 2500. First-strand cDNA was synthesized using Superscript III and a set of TRAV- and TRBV-specific primers, so that both TCRalpha and TCRbeta chains were covered. A roughly 21-cycle PCR with Phusion amplified the TCRs, pairing a constant-region primer with the adapter that was attached to the V primers. Through fastp at Q25 and MiXCR, TCRdb rebuilt clones from the public reads, retaining in-frame beta chains. A single entry per CDR3 protein holds the most common genes and DNA from its merged rows. This sample has more than 70,000 distinct CDR3 sequences in its table, and about a third of those were observed once. In total, the top ten clones hold around 10% of the sample.

This specimen consisted of PBMCs, obtained before treatment. These receptors originate from a female donor with ovarian cancer.

This clonotype was observed a few times. The rearrangement joins TRBV19 to TRBJ2-6; D possibly corresponds to TRBD1 (5 bases). V lost 5 bases and J 0 bases, leaving 11 bases between the germline ends. CDR1 is LNHDA, CDR2 SQIVND, per germline (reference sequence). This CDR3 is 16 amino acids long. CDR3 residues: CASSPRVPSGANVLTF. The CDR3 DNA sequence: TGTGCCAGTAGTCCCAGGGTCCCCTCTGGGGCCAACGTCCTGACTTTC.

At least ten counts were recorded for this clonotype. This chain uses TRBV3-1 with TRBJ2-1; weak D call: TRBD2 (6 bases). Per the germline V gene, CDR1 is LGHDT and CDR2 is YNNKEL (reference sequence). The CDR3 covers 13 residues. V dropped 1 base and J dropped 6 bases, with 7 bases sitting between them. CDR3 coding DNA: TGTGCCAGCAGCCAAGGGGGGGTCAATGAGCAGTTCTTC. Translation: CASSQGGVNEQFF.

The chain combines TRBV28 with TRBJ2-2, with 8 bases identical to TRBD1. CDR1 and CDR2 from the germline V gene are MDHEN and SYDVKM. The CDR3 totals 15 residues. V lost 5 bases and J lost 6; bases outside the gene matches: 8. The CDR3 loop is CASSPQGQGPGELFF. CDR3 sequence (DNA): TGTGCCAGCAGTCCACAAGGACAGGGCCCCGGGGAGCTGTTTTTT.

The sample holds one count of this clonotype. V gene TRBV27 combines with J gene TRBJ2-1; TRBD2 aligns across 9 bases. The CDR3 extends over 20 amino acids. CDR1 and CDR2 from the germline V gene are MNHEY and SMNVEV (reference sequence). The trim removed 0 bases at V and 0 bases at J, leaving 12 bases unmatched. CDR3 sequence reads: CASSLSNPTFSGSSYNEQFF. Here the CDR3 DNA reads TGTGCCAGCAGTTTATCGAACCCTACCTTTAGCGGGAGCTCCTACAATGAGCAGTTCTTC.

This clonotype came up many times. The chain uses TRBV24-1 and TRBJ2-7; D may be TRBD1 (5 bases). This CDR3 is 13 amino acids long. Germline CDR1 and CDR2: KGHDR and SFDVKD. Trimming stripped 3 bases from V and 5 bases from J, with 10 bases between. This chain's CDR3 is CATSDPNRHEQYF. CDR3 nucleotide sequence: TGTGCCACCAGTGATCCAAACAGGCACGAGCAGTACTTC.

There are a few counts of this clonotype. This sequence joins TRBV7-8 and TRBJ2-2; 12 nucleotides agree with TRBD2. There are 15 residues in the CDR3. CDR1 is SGHVS and CDR2 is FQNEAQ in the germline V gene. V lost 5 bases and J lost 5; bases outside the gene matches: 3. CDR3 region: CASSLTSGGTGELFF. CDR3 in DNA: TGTGCCAGCAGCCTGACTAGCGGGGGTACCGGGGAGCTGTTTTTT. Variable domain in full (rest from reference TRBV7-8 and TRBJ2-2): GAGVSQSPRYKVAKRGQDVALRCDPISGHVSLFWYQQALGQGPEFLTYFQNEAQLDKSGLPSDRFFAERPEGSVSTLKIQRTQQEDSAVYLCASSLTSGGTGELFFGEGSRLTVL.

This clonotype was recorded at least ten times. The J gene is TRBJ2-3, the V gene TRBV28; 7 bases match TRBD1. The J segment lost 2 bases and the V segment lost 5 bases, leaving 10 bases of the junction unmatched. The CDR3 covers 16 residues. Germline loops: CDR1 MDHEN, CDR2 SYDVKM. This chain's CDR3 is CASSASTGASTDTQYF. The CDR3 bases are TGTGCCAGCAGTGCATCAACAGGGGCCTCCACAGATACGCAGTATTTT.

Concerning this clonotype itself: Since a far larger clone is one base different, this is likely a read error. The V and J genes are TRBV6-8 and TRBJ2-7; 13 nucleotides agree with TRBD2. V shed 6 bases, J shed 7 bases, and the junction held 9 bases outside the gene matches. The CDR3 has 15 amino acids. Germline values: CDR1 MNHGY, CDR2 SAAAGT. CDR3 in DNA: TGTGCCAGCAGCCAAGGGACTAGCGGGAAGAATGAGCAGTACTTC. This sequence encodes CASSQGTSGKNEQYF.

This clonotype was found many times. J is TRBJ2-7 and V is TRBV5-4, with 16 nucleotides matching TRBD2. The CDR3 has 18 amino acids. Germline trimming cut 4 bases from V and 6 bases from J; bases unmatched to any gene: 13. Germline-derived CDR1 and CDR2 are SGHNT and YYREEE (reference sequence). Here the CDR3 reads CASSGSFGTSGRAIEQYF. CDR3 bases: TGTGCCAGCAGCGGAAGCTTCGGGACTAGCGGGAGGGCCATCGAGCAGTACTTC.

This clonotype was found once. The chain recombines TRBV9 with TRBJ2-7; 9 bases are shared with TRBD2. The CDR3 is 15 amino acids. The J segment lost 3 bases and the V segment lost 4 bases, leaving 8 bases of the junction unmatched. Germline CDR1 is SGDLS and CDR2 is YYNGEE. CDR3 residues: CASSFAGTSNYEQYF. CDR3 DNA: TGTGCCAGCAGCTTCGCCGGGACTAGCAACTACGAGCAGTACTTC.

This clonotype has a count of ten or more. J is TRBJ1-2 and V is TRBV15; tentatively, D is TRBD1 (5 bases). Trimming took 5 bases from V and 8 from J, leaving 36 bases between them. This CDR3 is 20 amino acids long. Germline V gene lookup returns CDR1 LNHNV and CDR2 YYDKDF (reference sequence). The CDR3 region has the DNA TGTGCCACCAGCTCAGGCCGGGGCTCCGGACCGACTGAGGGAAATGTGGGCTACACCTTC. It translates to CATSSGRGSGPTEGNVGYTF.

A word on this clonotype: Sequence at one end of the junction differs from germline and may be a read error. The gene calls are TRBV24-1 and TRBJ1-3; D gene ambiguous. Germline-derived CDR1 and CDR2 are KGHDR and SFDVKD. This CDR3 contains 16 residues. This CDR3 is CARSFFERISGNTIYF. Here the CDR3 DNA reads TGCGCCAGAAGTTTTTTCGAGCGGATCTCTGGAAACACCATATATTTT.